The 26 T cell receptor beta chains below come from one sample, sequenced in a study of blood T cell repertoires in COVID-19. Libraries were prepared by immunoSEQ multiplex PCR; TCRdb keeps only in-frame clonotypes and omits some of them. The data contain 150,000 to 200,000 clones, about 88% of them singletons. The sequenced sample consisted of PBMCs or T cells enriched from blood (not recorded which). Every receptor here comes from a human donor with acute COVID-19. The donor label of this sample is uncertain.

The genes are TRBV7-2 and TRBJ1-5, with D tentatively TRBD1 (5 bases). Germline assignment: CDR1 SGHTA and CDR2 FQGNSA. V was trimmed by 1 base and J by 1 base, leaving 11 bases between them. The CDR3 consists of 16 residues. The CDR3 region has the DNA TGTGCCAGCAGCTTAGGGGGCGGTCGAAGCAATCAGCCCCAGCATTTT. Encoded protein: CASSLGGGRSNQPQHF. Complete variable domain (other parts from reference TRBV7-2 and TRBJ1-5): GAGVSQSPSNKVTEKGKDVELRCDPISGHTALYWYRQSLGQGLEFLIYFQGNSAPDKSGLPSDRFSAERTGGSVSTLTIQRTQQEDSAVYLCASSLGGGRSNQPQHFGDGTRLSIL.

Only a few counts were recorded for this clone. The chain combines TRBV4-2 with TRBJ2-2; 10 nucleotides line up with TRBD1. CDR3 length: 17 residues. Germline assignment: CDR1 LGHNA and CDR2 YNFKEQ. J was trimmed by 6 bases and V by 2 bases; bases with no gene match: 9. The CDR3: CASSQSTGGQGAGELFF. In DNA, the CDR3 is TGTGCCAGCAGCCAATCAACTGGCGGACAGGGGGCCGGGGAGCTGTTTTTT.

This chain uses TRBV18 with TRBJ2-1; TRBD2 is a possible D gene (7 bases). Germline assignment: CDR1 KGHSH and CDR2 LQKENI. Trimming stripped 4 bases from V and 10 bases from J, with 29 bases between. The CDR3 is made up of 18 amino acids. The CDR3 DNA reads as TGTGCCAGCTCACTCGGGGGGCTGGGGGACCCACCCCGAGTGGAGCAGTTCTTC. Its protein product is CASSLGGLGDPPRVEQFF.

The chain uses TRBV12-3 or TRBV12-4 and TRBJ1-2; tentatively, D is TRBD1 (5 bases). The CDR3 totals 13 residues. With 8 bases removed from V and 4 bases from J, the gap between germline ends came to 14 bases. The CDR3 bases are TGTGCCAGCGGGGCAGGTCTTTCCTATGGCTACACCTTC. It encodes CASGAGLSYGYTF.

V gene TRBV29-1 combines with J gene TRBJ1-5, with D perhaps matching TRBD1 (6 bases). The CDR3 covers 12 residues. V shed 4 bases and J shed 4 bases, with 8 bases lying between them. Germline lookup yields CDR1 SQVTM and CDR2 ANQGSEA. As DNA, the CDR3 is TGCAGCGTTGGGGGGCTTAATCAGCCCCAGCATTTT. It translates to CSVGGLNQPQHF.

This chain connects TRBV29-1 to TRBJ2-3; a weak D match, TRBD2 (6 bases). Germline V gene sequence: CDR1 SQVTM, CDR2 ANQGSEA. The V end was cut by 7 bases, the J end by 4 bases, with 21 bases between. The CDR3 contains 15 residues. This CDR3 is CSAWDFPDPPDTQYF. The CDR3 DNA reads TGCAGCGCCTGGGACTTTCCCGACCCCCCAGATACGCAGTATTTT.

This chain joins TRBV5-1 and TRBJ1-5, with D possibly matching TRBD1 (5 bases). The germline V gene encodes CDR1 SGHRS and CDR2 YFSETQ. This CDR3 region has 15 residues. V gave up 0 bases and J gave up 3 bases, with 10 bases separating them. The DNA for the CDR3 is TGCGCCAGCAGCTTGGCCGGCAGGGACAATCAGCCCCAGCATTTT. Amino acid sequence: CASSLAGRDNQPQHF.

This chain uses TRBV10-2 with TRBJ2-1; 7 nucleotides agree with TRBD2. The CDR3 length is 12 residues. Trimming took 6 bases from V and 7 from J; bases not matched to a gene: 3. Germline CDR1 and CDR2: WSHSY and SAAADI. The CDR3 DNA reads TGCGCCAGCAGGGAACTAGCGAATGAGCAGTTCTTC. Translating it yields CASRELANEQFF.

The CDR3 DNA reads TGTGCCACCAGCAGCTGGACTAGCCCAGGCGAGCAGTACTTC. The encoded protein is CATSSWTSPGEQYF. V and J are TRBV15 and TRBJ2-7; 8 positions agree with TRBD2. The CDR3 totals 14 residues. V shed 3 bases, J shed 6 bases, and the junction held 7 bases outside the gene matches. CDR1 and CDR2 (germline): LNHNV, YYDKDF (reference sequence).

This clone appeared a few times. The chain has TRBV7-2 and TRBJ1-2; no clear D. CDR3 length: 15 residues. Germline V CDR1 and CDR2: SGHTA, FQGNSA. V was cut by 3 bases and J by 2 bases, with 13 bases left in between. CDR3 in DNA: TGTGCCAGCAGCTTGGGTCCCGGGGTGAACTATGGCTACACCTTC. Protein sequence: CASSLGPGVNYGYTF.

Of note for this clone: Other DNA sequences in this specimen translate into the identical CDR3. The chain employs TRBV5-5 and TRBJ1-1, with D perhaps TRBD1 (5 bases). V shed 2 bases and J shed 1 base, with 9 bases lying between them. Germline-derived CDR1 and CDR2 are SGHKS and YYEKEE (reference sequence). This CDR3 comprises 14 residues. The CDR3 nucleotides are TGTGCCAGCAGCTTACAAACAGGGAACACTGAAGCTTTCTTT. Translation: CASSLQTGNTEAFF.

The chain couples TRBV4-2 to TRBJ2-5; no clear D gene. Trimming pared 4 bases from V and 2 bases from J, leaving 2 bases between. Germline-derived CDR1 and CDR2 are LGHNA and YNFKEQ. This CDR3 spans 11 amino acids. The CDR3 here is CASSPQETQYF. The CDR3 DNA reads as TGTGCCAGCAGCCCTCAAGAGACCCAGTACTTC.

The J gene is TRBJ2-5, the V gene TRBV2; TRBD1 matches at 11 bases. The CDR3 totals 15 residues. CDR1 is SNHLY, CDR2 FYNNEI, per germline. J gave up 4 bases and V 6 bases, and 7 bases lay outside the gene matches. CDR3 sequence reads: CASSHGTGGSETQYF. CDR3 nucleotide sequence: TGTGCCAGCAGCCACGGGACAGGGGGTTCAGAGACCCAGTACTTC.

The chain links TRBV24-1 to TRBJ2-3, with 7 bases aligning to TRBD1. Germline CDR1 is KGHDR and CDR2 is SFDVKD. This CDR3 region has 14 residues. V gave up 9 bases and J gave up 2 bases; unmatched junction bases: 7. The CDR3 reads CATAHRGNTDTQYF. The CDR3 DNA reads TGTGCCACCGCTCACAGGGGAAACACAGATACGCAGTATTTT.

The chain uses TRBV7-2 and TRBJ2-7; D remains ambiguous. This CDR3 comprises 13 residues. V gave up 9 bases and J gave up 2 bases, with 14 bases separating them. Per germline, CDR1 SGHTA and CDR2 FQGNSA. The CDR3 loop reads CASDTGFPYEQYF. The CDR3 nucleotides are TGTGCCAGTGATACCGGGTTCCCCTACGAGCAGTACTTC.

This sequence joins TRBV30 and TRBJ2-1; 9 bases are a match to TRBD2. The CDR3 is made up of 15 amino acids. Germline assignment: CDR1 GTSNPN and CDR2 SVGIG (reference sequence). With 0 bases clipped from V and 10 bases from J, the junction kept 10 bases outside the gene matches. For the CDR3, the DNA is TGTGCCTGGAGTGTTACTAGCGGGTCGCAGGGAGAGCAGTTCTTC. Protein product: CAWSVTSGSQGEQFF.

CDR3 region: CASFAGGTDTQYF. The CDR3 DNA sequence: TGCGCCAGCTTCGCGGGGGGCACAGATACGCAGTATTTT. The rearrangement joins TRBV5-1 to TRBJ2-3; TRBD2 agrees at 7 bases. The junction had 3 bases not matched to a gene; V was cut back by 7 bases and J by 1 base. The germline V gene encodes CDR1 SGHRS and CDR2 YFSETQ. This CDR3 contains 13 residues.

J is TRBJ1-1 and V is TRBV19; D gene uncertain. Deletions cut 5 bases from V and 2 bases from J, with 12 bases between. The CDR3 spans 14 residues. The germline V gene has CDR1 LNHDA and CDR2 SQIVND (reference sequence). CDR3: CASSLWIANTEAFF. DNA of the CDR3: TGTGCCAGTAGTTTGTGGATAGCAAACACTGAAGCTTTCTTT. The complete variable domain, with remaining parts taken from reference TRBV19 and TRBJ1-1, reads DGGITQSPKYLFRKEGQNVTLSCEQNLNHDAMYWYRQDPGQGLRLIYYSQIVNDFQKGDIAEGYSVSREKKESFPLTVTSAQKNPTAFYLCASSLWIANTEAFFGQGTRLTVV.

V usage is TRBV5-5 and J usage is TRBJ2-7, with 10 bases fitting TRBD2. Germline values: CDR1 SGHKS, CDR2 YYEKEE (reference sequence). The CDR3 is 16 amino acids. The V segment lost 0 bases and the J segment 0 bases; nucleotides outside the gene matches: 3. CDR3 in amino acids: CASSLVAGGLSYEQYF. As DNA, the CDR3 is TGTGCCAGCAGCTTGGTAGCGGGGGGCCTCTCCTACGAGCAGTACTTC.

The chain is built from TRBV6-4 and TRBJ1-1; D uncertain. The length of the CDR3 is 15 residues. CDR1 and CDR2 (germline): MRHNA, SNTAGT. Trimming removed 3 bases from V and 2 bases from J, with 13 bases in between. The CDR3 coding sequence is TGTGCCAGCAGTGATTCGGCGGAGAAAAACACTGAAGCTTTCTTT. Translation: CASSDSAEKNTEAFF.

The genes are TRBV5-1 and TRBJ2-7; TRBD1 might be the D (6 bases). The CDR3 totals 15 residues. Germline values: CDR1 SGHRS, CDR2 YFSETQ. Trimming took off 0 bases at V and 3 bases at J, with 13 bases between the two ends. The CDR3 coding sequence is TGCGCCAGCAGCTTGGCCCCAGGGGAGTACTACGAGCAGTACTTC. This gives the protein CASSLAPGEYYEQYF.

The chain combines TRBV2 with TRBJ1-3; 9 nucleotides align to TRBD1. CDR3 length: 17 amino acids. CDR1 and CDR2 (germline): SNHLY, FYNNEI. Trimming at V came to 1 base and at J to 4 bases, leaving 8 bases not matched to a gene. This CDR3 reads CASSEGVTGGQGNTIYF. For the CDR3, the DNA is TGTGCCAGCAGTGAAGGGGTGACAGGGGGGCAAGGAAACACCATATATTTT.

This clone was seen a single time. The rearrangement joins TRBV14 to TRBJ1-3, with a tentative D call TRBD1 (5 bases). Germline V lookup: CDR1 SGHDN, CDR2 FVKESK. Between the trimmed V and J ends, which lost 4 bases and 4 bases, there was a span of 11 bases. The CDR3 runs 14 residues. The CDR3 region is CASSRGGFGNTIYF. Here the CDR3 DNA reads TGTGCCAGCAGCCGGGGGGGGTTCGGAAACACCATATATTTT.

There are a few counts of this clone. The V gene is TRBV9, the J gene TRBJ1-3; D is unclear. Per germline, CDR1 SGDLS and CDR2 YYNGEE. Trimming took off 0 bases at V and 6 bases at J, with 7 bases between the two ends. The CDR3 contains 13 residues. The CDR3: CASSVAGVNTIYF. The CDR3, as DNA: TGTGCCAGCAGCGTAGCCGGGGTAAACACCATATATTTT.

The chain links TRBV7-2 to TRBJ2-3, with 7 positions matching TRBD2. Germline trimming cut 1 base from V and 8 bases from J; bases unmatched to any gene: 3. Germline V lookup: CDR1 SGHTA, CDR2 FQGNSA. The CDR3 extends over 13 amino acids. In DNA, the CDR3 is TGTGCCAGCAGCTTAGGAGGACTAGGTACGCAGTATTTT. Translating it yields CASSLGGLGTQYF.

The genes are TRBV7-6 and TRBJ1-3; D unresolved. Between the trimmed V and J ends, which lost 5 bases and 0 bases, there was a span of 14 bases. Looked up from germline, CDR1 is SGHVS and CDR2 is FNYEAQ. The CDR3 has 16 residues. DNA of the CDR3: TGTGCCAGCAGCGATCCAGGTCTGAACTCTGGAAACACCATATATTTT. It is translated as CASSDPGLNSGNTIYF.